This T cell receptor beta chain was observed in a study of control samples from healthy donors and cancer patients. This clone was counted a single time. Measured with immunoSEQ multiplex PCR; TCRdb has only the in-frame clones, and not every one. The table records roughly 120,000 clones, about 93% of them present only once. V lost 8 bases to trimming and J lost 0 bases, with 10 bases between them. The CDR3 sequence is 13 residues long. From germline, CDR1 is SGHDN and CDR2 FVKESK. This sequence originates from a man aged 50 to 60 with head and neck cancer. Sequenced material: PBMCs. The chain recombines TRBV14 with TRBJ1-1; the D gene is possibly TRBD1 (6 bases). CDR3 loop: CASGGQLNTEAFF. The CDR3 bases are TGTGCCAGCGGCGGACAGTTGAACACTGAAGCTTTCTTT.